Following are 9 T cell receptor beta chains from one sample sequenced in a study of blood T cell repertoires in COVID-19. The repertoire was sequenced with immunoSEQ multiplex PCR; TCRdb's copy has only in-frame clones and lacks some. The sample shows around 100,000 clones, about 87% of them seen only once. Material for sequencing was peripheral blood. These TCRs come from a human donor in a cohort sampled during active COVID-19.

The chain couples TRBV28 to TRBJ1-6; D possibly corresponds to TRBD1 (5 bases). The germline V and J ends were trimmed by 3 bases and 9 bases, with 12 bases remaining between them. The germline V gene encodes CDR1 MDHEN and CDR2 SYDVKM. CDR3 length: 14 residues. The CDR3 loop reads CASSFFRAGSPLHF. CDR3 sequence (DNA): TGTGCCAGCAGTTTCTTCAGGGCAGGTTCACCCCTCCACTTT. Filled out from reference TRBV28 and TRBJ1-6, the complete variable domain reads DVKVTQSSRYLVKRTGEKVFLECVQDMDHENMFWYRQDPGLGLRLIYFSYDVKMKEKGDIPEGYSVSREKKERFSLILESASTNQTSMYLCASSFFRAGSPLHFGNGTRLTVT.

This chain uses TRBV5-1 with TRBJ1-2, with D perhaps TRBD1 (5 bases). This CDR3 spans 13 amino acids. Germline V gene lookup returns CDR1 SGHRS and CDR2 YFSETQ. The V end was cut by 4 bases, the J end by 4 bases, with 11 bases between. This CDR3 is CASSPRGGYGYTF. CDR3 DNA sequence: TGCGCCAGCAGCCCCCGCGGGGGCTATGGCTACACCTTC.

V gene TRBV29-1 combines with J gene TRBJ1-1; D not certain. V shed 6 bases and J shed 4 bases, with 15 bases lying between them. CDR3 length: 13 residues. In germline, CDR1 is SQVTM, CDR2 ANQGSEA. CDR3 sequence (DNA): TGCAGCGTCGCAGGCGTAAGTGGCACTGAAGCTTTCTTT. Translation gives CSVAGVSGTEAFF.

The V and J genes are TRBV7-6 and TRBJ2-1; 7 nucleotides match TRBD2. CDR1 and CDR2 from the germline V gene are SGHVS and FNYEAQ. CDR3 length: 18 residues. Trimming removed 1 base from V and 3 bases from J; junction bases left unmatched: 12. The CDR3 DNA sequence: TGTGCCAGCAGCTTAGGCCATTCTAGCGGCAGGTTCTACAATGAGCAGTTCTTC. It specifies CASSLGHSSGRFYNEQFF.

The rearrangement uses TRBV6-6 and TRBJ1-5, with D uncertain. V was trimmed by 2 bases and J by 0 bases, leaving 8 bases between them. The CDR3 runs to 15 residues. Germline V gene data show CDR1 as MNHNY and CDR2 as SVGAGI (reference sequence). This CDR3 is CASSYAGDSNQPQHF. The CDR3 DNA is TGTGCCAGCAGTTACGCCGGGGATAGCAATCAGCCCCAGCATTTT.

The chain carries TRBV13 and TRBJ2-5; D is perhaps TRBD2 (6 bases). Germline CDR1 is PRHDT and CDR2 is FYEKMQ (reference sequence). V was clipped by 5 bases and J by 4 bases, with 14 bases between them. The CDR3 has 14 residues. CDR3: CASSPPGERETQYF. For the CDR3, the DNA is TGTGCCAGCAGCCCGCCGGGGGAACGAGAGACCCAGTACTTC.

This clone was counted once. This chain links TRBV27 with TRBJ2-3, with 11 bases fitting TRBD1. The CDR3 length is 15 residues. Germline V gene lookup returns CDR1 MNHEY and CDR2 SMNVEV (reference sequence). J lost 2 bases, V lost 8 bases, and 6 bases had no gene match. CDR3 in DNA: TGTGCCAGCGGACAGGGGGCGCTTGTCACAGATACGCAGTATTTT. Translating gives CASGQGALVTDTQYF.

The V gene is TRBV18, the J gene TRBJ1-1; possibly TRBD1 for D (6 bases). Germline-derived CDR1 and CDR2 are KGHSH and LQKENI. CDR3 length equals 12 residues. V was pared by 8 bases and J by 6 bases, with 13 bases between. The CDR3 loop reads CASKTEGAEAFF. In nucleotides, the CDR3 is TGTGCCAGCAAAACAGAGGGGGCTGAAGCTTTCTTT.

This clone was found a few times. V usage is TRBV5-6 and J usage is TRBJ2-3; 11 nucleotides align to TRBD2. The CDR3 has 17 residues. V lost 3 bases and J lost 0; bases outside the gene matches: 6. Germline lookup yields CDR1 SGHDT and CDR2 YYEEEE. CDR3 DNA sequence: TGTGCCAGCAGCTCAATTTTAGCGGGAGGGAGCACAGATACGCAGTATTTT. Amino acid sequence: CASSSILAGGSTDTQYF. The full variable domain, its missing parts supplied by reference TRBV5-6 and TRBJ2-3, is DAGVTQSPTHLIKTRGQQVTLRCSPKSGHDTVSWYQQALGQGPQFIFQYYEEEERQRGNFPDRFSGHQFPNYSSELNVNALLLGDSALYLCASSSILAGGSTDTQYFGPGTRLTVL.